The rows below give T cell receptor beta chains drawn from one sample of a study of CD8 T cells in ankylosing spondylitis. TCRdb re-called the 5' RACE reads with MiXCR, one entry per CDR3 protein. Of 500,000 to 550,000 distinct CDR3 sequences in the sample, more than 9.5% were seen once. The sequencing sample was made of blood, either unsorted or a sorted T cell fraction (not recorded which). The receptors shown here come from a male donor with ankylosing spondylitis. Each CDR3 is given with its conserved first and last residue. The D gene is left open where the match is weak. A clone size is listed for some rows: how often the clone was seen (once, few, many), or a class if it is expanded.

d_gene	abundance	j_gene	v_gene	CDR3aa	CDR3nt
.	.	TRBJ2-1	TRBV2	CASQGTGQFF	TGTGCCAGCCAGGGGACCGGGCAGTTCTTC
.	few	TRBJ2-1	TRBV3-1	CASSRNPGLDYNEQFF	TGTGCCAGCAGCCGCAACCCGGGACTGGACTACAATGAGCAGTTCTTC
.	few	TRBJ1-2	TRBV25-1	CASSSGTPNYGYTF	TGTGCCAGCAGCTCCGGGACCCCTAACTATGGCTACACCTTC
.	.	TRBJ2-3	TRBV11-2	CASSRSRDLPRGTQYF	TGTGCCAGCAGCCGGTCTAGGGACTTACCTCGTGGTACGCAGTATTTT
.	.	TRBJ2-1	TRBV20-1	CSAREPRWLGDYNVQFF	TGCAGTGCTAGAGAGCCCCGTTGGCTAGGCGATTACAATGTGCAGTTCTTC
.	few	TRBJ1-6	TRBV27	CASSREPYSPLHF	TGTGCCAGCTCCAGGGAGCCGTATTCACCCCTCCACTTT
TRBD2	.	TRBJ2-2	TRBV3-1	CASSQERTGGFFTGELFF	TGTGCCAGCAGCCAAGAAAGGACGGGAGGTTTTTTCACCGGGGAGCTGTTTTTT
.	few	TRBJ2-5	TRBV5-1	CASSLSPGRAAETQYF	TGCGCCAGCAGCTTGAGCCCCGGCAGGGCTGCGGAGACCCAGTACTTC
TRBD2	.	TRBJ2-3	TRBV3-1	CASSRKRRLAGVGYTDTQYF	TGTGCCAGCAGCCGAAAAAGAAGACTAGCGGGAGTGGGCTACACAGATACGCAGTATTTT
TRBD2	many	TRBJ2-1	TRBV20-1	CSAQSGSDYNEQFF	TGCAGTGCCCAAAGCGGGAGCGATTACAATGAGCAGTTCTTC
TRBD2	.	TRBJ2-1	TRBV6-1	CASSDAGRSSYNEQFF	TGTGCCAGCAGTGATGCCGGGAGGAGCTCCTACAATGAGCAGTTCTTC
.	.	TRBJ1-3	TRBV29-1	CSVEGLMNTIYF	TGCAGCGTTGAAGGACTGATGAACACCATATATTTT
.	few	TRBJ1-1	TRBV4-1	CASSQGPGGEAFF	TGCGCCAGCAGCCAAGGCCCGGGGGGTGAAGCTTTCTTT
.	many	TRBJ2-1	TRBV4-2	CASSQRASDYNEQFF	TGTGCCAGCAGCCAAAGGGCTAGCGACTACAATGAGCAGTTCTTC
.	.	TRBJ2-3	TRBV18	CASSLEIGTDTQYF	TGTGCCAGCTCACTAGAGATCGGAACAGATACGCAGTATTTT
TRBD2	few	TRBJ2-1	TRBV11-2	CASSLERLAGGPFAYNEQFF	TGTGCCAGCAGCTTAGAACGACTAGCGGGAGGGCCCTTCGCCTACAATGAGCAGTTCTTC
.	.	TRBJ2-7	TRBV5-1	CASSLAIGNEQYF	TGCGCCAGCAGCTTGGCGATCGGAAACGAGCAGTACTTC
TRBD1	.	TRBJ1-2	TRBV11-3	CASSYNRGYGYTF	TGTGCCAGCAGCTACAACAGGGGCTATGGCTACACCTTC
.	.	TRBJ2-2	TRBV27	CASSWGRDTGELFF	TGTGCCAGCAGTTGGGGGCGGGACACCGGGGAGCTGTTTTTT
TRBD1	.	TRBJ1-4	TRBV29-1	CSVGTGLGEKLFF	TGCAGCGTGGGGACAGGGTTGGGAGAAAAACTGTTTTTT
TRBD2	few	TRBJ2-3	TRBV5-6	CASSPGLAGGPETSSTDTQYF	TGTGCCAGCAGCCCGGGACTAGCGGGAGGGCCTGAGACGTCTAGCACAGATACGCAGTATTTT
.	.	TRBJ2-1	TRBV2	CASSEVRRDEQFF	TGTGCCAGCAGTGAAGTCCGACGGGATGAGCAGTTCTTC